This passage covers 10 T cell receptor beta chains from one sample sequenced in a study of response to subunit inactivated influenza vaccine. Each CDR3 protein gets one entry after TCRdb re-called the RT-PCR reads with MiXCR. The data contain around 750,000 distinct CDR3 sequences, over 20% of them singletons. The sequencing used PBMCs from blood, collected 4 to 6 days after vaccination. All receptors derive from a middle-aged man who received an inactivated influenza vaccine.

The chain couples TRBV5-1 to TRBJ1-1; 10 bases are a match to TRBD1. V was clipped by 2 bases and J by 6 bases; unmatched bases: 7. Looked up from germline, CDR1 is SGHRS and CDR2 is YFSETQ. The CDR3 sequence is 15 residues long. In nucleotides, the CDR3 is TGCGCCAGCAGCTTACTCACCGGGACAGGGGCTGAAGCTTTCTTT. Translating gives CASSLLTGTGAEAFF. Filled out from reference TRBV5-1 and TRBJ1-1, the complete variable domain reads KAGVTQTPRYLIKTRGQQVTLSCSPISGHRSVSWYQQTPGQGLQFLFEYFSETQRNKGNFPGRFSGRQFSNSRSEMNVSTLELGDSALYLCASSLLTGTGAEAFFGQGTRLTVV.

The sample holds a few counts of this clonotype. The chain carries TRBV12-3 or TRBV12-4 and TRBJ1-1; TRBD1 is a possible D gene (6 bases). The CDR3 contains 14 residues. V lost 8 bases, J lost 5 bases, and 18 bases lay in between. In DNA, the CDR3 is TGTGCCAGCTCCAATGGGCAGGGGATGACTGAAGCTTTCTTT. It encodes CASSNGQGMTEAFF.

At least ten counts were recorded for this clonotype. This chain's CDR3 is CASSSGWRYEQYF. DNA of the CDR3: TGTGCCAGCAGTTCCGGGTGGAGGTACGAGCAGTACTTC. The chain carries TRBV7-6 and TRBJ2-7; maybe TRBD2 (5 bases). V lost 6 bases and J lost 4, with 13 bases in between. The CDR3 has 13 residues. Looked up from germline, CDR1 is SGHVS and CDR2 is FNYEAQ.

J is TRBJ2-7 and V is TRBV4-1, with TRBD1 matching 9 bases. Germline V gene data show CDR1 as MGHRA and CDR2 as YSYEKL. The CDR3 is made up of 14 amino acids. Trimming at V came to 2 bases and at J to 6 bases, leaving 5 bases not matched to a gene. The CDR3 spells CASSQRTGAGEQYF. The CDR3 DNA is TGCGCCAGCAGCCAAAGGACAGGGGCGGGCGAGCAGTACTTC.

The chain couples TRBV4-2 to TRBJ2-7; D may be TRBD2 (5 bases). Germline V lookup: CDR1 LGHNA, CDR2 YNFKEQ. This CDR3 has 15 amino acids. V was clipped by 3 bases and J by 1 base, with 13 bases between them. DNA of the CDR3: TGTGCCAGCAGCCACCTGGCGGGTACGTCCTACGAGCAGTACTTC. As protein: CASSHLAGTSYEQYF.

This clonotype was picked up a small number of times. The chain employs TRBV11-2 and TRBJ2-1; the match to TRBD2 covers 10 bases. The V gene end was trimmed by 0 bases and the J gene end by 0 bases; junction bases not matched to a gene: 8. This CDR3 is built from 19 residues. Germline lookup yields CDR1 SGHAT and CDR2 FQNNGV. For the CDR3, the DNA is TGTGCCAGCAGCTTAGATAGCACTAGCGGGACTAGCTCCTACAATGAGCAGTTCTTC. It is translated as CASSLDSTSGTSSYNEQFF.

The rearrangement uses TRBV18 and TRBJ2-7, with TRBD2 identical over 9 bases. With V trimmed by 3 bases and J by 2 bases, 5 bases remained unmatched. Per germline, CDR1 KGHSH and CDR2 LQKENI. CDR3 length: 15 amino acids. CDR3 sequence: CASSPPAGGAYEQYF. The CDR3 nucleotides are TGTGCCAGCTCACCCCCCGCGGGAGGGGCCTACGAGCAGTACTTC. Looking up the rest from reference TRBV18 and TRBJ2-7 gives the full variable domain: NAGVMQNPRHLVRRRGQEARLRCSPMKGHSHVYWYRQLPEEGLKFMVYLQKENIIDESGMPKERFSAEFPKEGPSILRIQQVVRGDSAAYFCASSPPAGGAYEQYFGPGTRLTVT.

This rearrangement joins TRBV7-3 to TRBJ2-1; possibly TRBD2 for D (6 bases). CDR1 and CDR2 (germline): SGHTA, FQGTGA. V gave up 5 bases and J gave up 4 bases, with 12 bases separating them. The CDR3 is made up of 14 amino acids. CDR3 residues: CASSIRLEYNEQFF. The CDR3 DNA sequence: TGTGCCAGCAGCATAAGACTAGAATACAATGAGCAGTTCTTC.

The chain combines TRBV29-1 with TRBJ2-5; D perhaps matches TRBD2 (5 bases). The CDR3 is 10 residues long. Trimming removed 5 bases from V and 11 bases from J, with 12 bases in between. CDR1 is SQVTM, CDR2 ANQGSEA, per germline. CDR3 DNA: TGCAGCGTTCCGGAGGAGCTTCAGTACTTC. This codes for CSVPEELQYF.

This clonotype was observed a few times. The chain joins TRBV7-2 to TRBJ2-3; TRBD2 matches 11 bases. This CDR3 contains 16 residues. Trimming took 5 bases from V and 5 from J; bases not matched to a gene: 9. In germline, CDR1 is SGHTA, CDR2 FQGNSA. CDR3 sequence reads: CASSTRLAGFGDTQYF. In DNA, the CDR3 is TGTGCCAGCAGCACGAGACTAGCGGGATTTGGAGATACGCAGTATTTT.